This TCR beta chain derives from a study of blood T cell repertoires in COVID-19 (dated by TCRdb to 2020 to 2021). Regarding the research as a whole: The collaborator samples originated in the United States, Italy and Spain and spanned the acute and convalescent phases of COVID-19. Samples were obtained from the ongoing ImmuneRACE study (first 160 participants) and from about 1,300 subjects provided by 6 global collaborators. A de-identified subject ID, COVID-19 status, age in years and sex were almost always included in the sample metadata. The repertoires were released in a freely available public database intended as a resource for research on the immune response to SARS-CoV-2. The material from the prospective study consisted of cDNA or gDNA derived from T cells, B-cell-depleted T cells, or PBMCs. HLA class I and class II types, where available, came from metadata supplied by the sample provider rather than from assay-based typing. The dataset comprised deeply sampled blood TCRbeta repertoires from subjects exposed to, actively infected with, or recovered from COVID-19. What the authors observed across the whole study: The quantity of clinical and demographic metadata differed by source and by participant and was supplied without curation.

The CDR3 covers 16 residues, taking in both the cysteine and the phenylalanine. The entry retains the CDR3 DNA only, 48 bases that are in frame from base 1. The immunoSEQ Assay, a bias-controlled multiplex PCR, was used to amplify TCRbeta CDR3 regions from genomic DNA. The paper's data handling went like this. The number of nucleated cells in each sample was estimated from the amplification of reference gene primers within the assay. To quantify the absolute abundance of each unique TCRbeta CDR3 rearrangement, sequence reads were collapsed and filtered. For each sample, productive Simpson clonality was calculated by taking the square root of Simpson's diversity index across productive rearrangements. As stored in TCRdb, this immuneACCESS dataset retains in-frame rearrangements with V and J assigned. A fraction of the clones does not appear; measured against another copy, unresolved V genes explain less than half of the discrepancy, and the remainder lacks a known reason. V and J calls and clone size are given by that table; D and trimming were obtained from the DNA. This sample has about 76,000 clones in its table, and 90% of those were observed once. Approximately 1.5% of the sample rests with the top ten.

Concerning this clone: This receptor's antigen is unknown. No base qualities exist here, and no much larger clone lies one base off it.

Collaborating institutions collected whole blood in K2EDTA tubes following their own protocols. For TCRbeta analysis, collaborators shipped samples as frozen whole blood, isolated PBMCs, or DNA extracted from either of those sample types. Sequencing used peripheral blood. This chain joins TRBV21-1 to TRBJ2-4; the D call of TRBD2 is as the table states it, not checked on the DNA. TRBV21-1 is classified as a pseudogene. This receptor was obtained from a man over 45 with acute or convalescent COVID-19. The nucleotide sequence is given as TGTGCCAGCAGGTCCGGACTAGCGGGAGAGCAGGACATTCAGTACTTC. This is translated as CASRSGLAGEQDIQYF.